This T cell receptor beta chain is drawn from a study of T-cell memory formation after mild COVID-19. The wider study: Largely donor-specific sequence clusters came from a couple of donors. Study conclusions and caveats: Cross-reactive memory seemingly joined, as some responding clones were found in pre-infection memory. Confirmation of SARS-CoV-2 specificity was lacking for second-wave clones peaking day 37.

TCRdb reprocessed the 5' RACE reads with MiXCR, giving one entry per CDR3 protein. The sample yields fewer than 250,000 distinct CDR3 sequences, 15% seen once. This clonotype was observed a handful of times. What it binds is not known. Per the germline V gene, CDR1 is MNHEY and CDR2 is SVGEGT. V was shortened by 8 bases and J by 1 base, with 2 bases between the two germline ends. CDR3 size: 11 residues. The V and J genes are TRBV6-2 or TRBV6-3 and TRBJ2-2; D gene unclear. Sequenced material: PBMCs or a T cell subset sorted from them (not recorded which). The receptor comes from an adult woman who had mild COVID-19 (a few samples of this study predate the infection). Cell type and time point are not known. DNA for the CDR3: TGTGCCAGCGGGAACACCGGGGAGCTGTTTTTT. Protein product: CASGNTGELFF.